This T cell receptor (beta chain) was sequenced during a study of shared clonotypes between healthy human individuals. Across the study: Each donor had three CD4 naive, three CD4 memory, two CD8 naive and one CD8 memory plate.

Worth noting for this clone: The antigen is unknown. Other DNA sequences in the same sample also yield this CDR3.

Findings of the study overall: Of the naive CD4 clonotypes, around 4.7% were shared across a handful of donors. Only a few donors were included, so the genetic and exposure-history diversity represented was limited.

Naive CD8 cells comprised CD45RO-negative, CCR7-positively selected cells, excluding terminally differentiated effector memory CD45RA+ cells. Produced via immunoSEQ multiplex PCR; TCRdb's table is partial and in-frame only. The sample includes roughly 2.1 million clones, under 95% of them seen just once. The CDR3 consists of 15 residues. Germline assignment: CDR1 MDHEN and CDR2 SYDVKM. V was clipped by 6 bases and J by 1 base; unmatched bases: 7. The sequenced sample was naive CD8+ T cells from PBMCs. The sequence derives from a man between 18 and 35 years old in good health. Some clones in this sample may be carry-over from other donors' samples. The chain uses TRBV28 and TRBJ2-7, with 9 bases fitting TRBD1. The CDR3 loop is CASSPGQGISYEQYF. In DNA form, the CDR3 reads TGTGCCAGCAGCCCCGGACAGGGGATATCCTACGAGCAGTACTTC.